Reported below is one TCR beta chain. Sequencing was performed with immunoSEQ multiplex PCR; in TCRdb, only in-frame clones are kept and a portion is missing. Here the sample spans 200,000 to 300,000 clones, roughly 90% being singletons. The data stem from a study of blood T cell repertoires in COVID-19. Study information: From T cells, B-cell-depleted T cells, or PBMCs came the material, which was cDNA or gDNA.

CDR1 MRHNA and CDR2 SNTAGT come from the germline V gene. The V and J ends lost 4 bases and 0 bases, in that order; junction bases with no gene match: 2. The CDR3 extends over 15 amino acids. The chain carries TRBV6-4 and TRBJ2-1, with 8 bases lining up with TRBD2. The receptor's source is a man aged 40-49 years who had recovered from COVID-19. The sequencing sample was made of PBMCs or T cells enriched from blood (not recorded which). The DNA for the CDR3 is TGTGCCAGCAGTGCAAGCGGGAGCTCCTACAATGAGCAGTTCTTC. It translates to CASSASGSSYNEQFF.